This is a list of T cell receptor beta chains from one sample in a study of T cell repertoires and HLA-DP antigens. The method was immunoSEQ multiplex PCR; TCRdb's version includes in-frame clones alone and lacks a portion of them. The repertoire holds roughly 110,000 clones, with approximately 92% as singletons. No antigens are known for them. The sequenced material came from CD4+ T cells from PBMCs. The receptors stem from a woman under 30 in good health and CMV-seronegative. The conserved cysteine and the conserved F or W are not part of the CDR3 here.

J,V,CDR3
TRBJ1-5,TRBV7-2,ASSLRGEYSNQPQH
TRBJ1-2,TRBV19,ASTLWGSNYGYT
TRBJ1-5,TRBV15,ATSIDRAGNQPQH
TRBJ2-7,TRBV15,ATSMIQGALRQY
TRBJ2-3,TRBV9,ASSVLAVSTDTQY
TRBJ2-5,TRBV6-6,ATGVQETQY
TRBJ2-1,TRBV5-1,ASSLWTLAGGYNEQF
TRBJ1-6,TRBV19,ASSDRDRPNSPLH
TRBJ1-5,TRBV6-6,ASSSAGGSQPQH
TRBJ2-7,TRBV19,ASSMSRGSSYEQY
TRBJ1-5,TRBV6-5,ASIGTNSNQPQH
TRBJ2-3,TRBV7-2,ASSRNSQRQGPQY
TRBJ2-5,TRBV5-1,ASSLSGQFETQY
TRBJ2-2,TRBV7-2,ASSLQGANTGELF
TRBJ1-1,TRBV4-3,ASSQDLGALATEAF
TRBJ2-7,TRBV28,ASSLIRRGQY
TRBJ2-5,TRBV29-1,SVLHNQETQY
TRBJ1-2,TRBV19,ASTGLNYGYT
TRBJ2-3,TRBV5-1,ASSLVQGAGDTQY
TRBJ1-6,TRBV5-4,ASSLEAQGANSPLH
TRBJ2-1,TRBV19,ASSNTFGSSYNEQF
TRBJ1-2,TRBV18,ASSPSGQVDYGYT
TRBJ2-5,TRBV7-5,ARSSGTNPIETQY
TRBJ2-5,TRBV7-8,ASNLETSWRETQY
TRBJ2-7,TRBV5-1,ASSLALGYEQY
TRBJ1-4,TRBV5-4,ASSNGRDNEKLF
TRBJ1-1,TRBV28,AYQGLTMTEAF
TRBJ1-1,TRBV5-6,ASSSDTGVGTEAF
TRBJ2-7,TRBV28,ASARGTATYEQY
TRBJ1-2,TRBV2,ASRAGTGNYGYT
TRBJ2-3,TRBV19,ASRGTSGTRTDTQY
TRBJ1-1,TRBV28,ASRLPVGRTGGIFEAF
TRBJ2-7,TRBV27,ASSPGAPAQY
TRBJ2-3,TRBV7-9,ASSLGDVATDTQY
TRBJ2-1,TRBV27,ASTPLRGDEQF
TRBJ2-2,TRBV6-5,ASRTGTSATGELF
TRBJ2-1,TRBV5-1,ASRARGDTNEQF
TRBJ2-1,TRBV5-5,ASSLTTGEVGEQF
TRBJ2-1,TRBV6-4,ASSATGRSYNEQF
TRBJ1-6,TRBV6-1,ASTSAGGPNSPLH
TRBJ2-3,TRBV9,ASSVSGGEDTQY
TRBJ2-5,TRBV21-1,ATYRQKREETQY
TRBJ2-3,TRBV15,ATSRDSSGLTDTQY
TRBJ2-3,TRBV7-2,ASSFGGPPSTDTQY
TRBJ2-3,TRBV9,ASSVGRFTDTQY
TRBJ2-5,TRBV5-1,ASSLGLAAGETQY
TRBJ1-4,TRBV9,ASSPGATNEKLF
TRBJ2-5,TRBV9,ASSVAPSAQETQY
TRBJ1-4,TRBV7-2,ASSLVGQGYEKLF
TRBJ2-5,TRBV5-1,ASSPNTGGQETQY
TRBJ1-1,TRBV5-5,ASSLGGPADTEAF
TRBJ1-6,TRBV27,ASSLLGNNSPLH
TRBJ1-1,TRBV6-5,ASASREMSEAF